The 27 T cell receptor beta chains reported below all come from one sample, sequenced in a study of cytomegalovirus exposure and HLA in healthy donors. The PCR ran on 60 Vbeta and 13 Jbeta primers. The assay was immunoSEQ multiplex PCR, and TCRdb's table has in-frame clones only and misses some. The data contain roughly 200,000 clones, 75% to 85% of them singletons. What was sequenced was PBMCs. The receptors were sampled from a boy younger than 18 in good health and CMV-seronegative.

The V and J genes are TRBV4-3 and TRBJ2-7, with a tentative D call TRBD1 (5 bases). Germline loops: CDR1 LGHNA, CDR2 YSLEER. CDR3 length: 14 residues. V was cut by 4 bases and J by 5 bases, with 15 bases left in between. CDR3 loop: CASSRSVAGNEQYF. The CDR3 DNA is TGCGCCAGCAGCCGAAGTGTTGCAGGGAACGAGCAGTACTTC.

The chain has TRBV5-1 and TRBJ2-7; 10 bases agree with TRBD1. The CDR3 has 14 residues. After removal of 0 bases from V and 6 bases from J, the junction contained 3 bases not matched to a gene. Per germline, CDR1 SGHRS and CDR2 YFSETQ. The CDR3 region is CASSLEDRGVEQYF. CDR3 bases: TGCGCCAGCAGCTTGGAGGACAGGGGGGTCGAGCAGTACTTC.

CDR3 protein: CASSPGTGDGKGNEQFF. For the CDR3, the DNA is TGTGCCAGCAGCCCCGGGACAGGGGACGGTAAGGGGAATGAGCAGTTCTTC. J is TRBJ2-1 and V is TRBV7-9; 10 positions match TRBD1. CDR3 length equals 17 residues. With 5 bases clipped from V and 7 bases from J, the junction kept 14 bases outside the gene matches. The germline V gene encodes CDR1 SEHNR and CDR2 FQNEAQ (reference sequence).

For the CDR3, the DNA is TGCAGCGCCATTACAGGGGGCACTGAAGCTTTCTTT. Translation: CSAITGGTEAFF. The chain has TRBV29-1 and TRBJ1-1; 8 bases match TRBD1. The CDR3 has 12 residues. Germline CDR1 reads SQVTM; CDR2 reads ANQGSEA. Trimming took 7 bases from V and 4 from J; bases not matched to a gene: 5.

The J gene is TRBJ2-2, the V gene TRBV7-3, with D possibly TRBD1 on 5 matching bases. Per the germline V gene, CDR1 is SGHTA and CDR2 is FQGTGA. V lost 3 bases and J 5 bases, leaving 7 bases between the germline ends. The CDR3 spans 13 residues. The CDR3 sequence is CASSLGRTGELFF. In DNA form, the CDR3 reads TGTGCCAGCAGCTTGGGGCGGACCGGGGAGCTGTTTTTT. Full variable domain (missing parts from reference TRBV7-3 and TRBJ2-2): GAGVSQTPSNKVTEKGKYVELRCDPISGHTALYWYRQSLGQGPEFLIYFQGTGAADDSGLPNDRFFAVRPEGSVSTLKIQRTERGDSAVYLCASSLGRTGELFFGEGSRLTVL.

The chain is built from TRBV6-5 and TRBJ2-3; D might be TRBD1 (5 bases). The CDR3 is 14 residues long. V was clipped by 2 bases and J by 2 bases, with 8 bases between them. Germline V gene lookup returns CDR1 MNHEY and CDR2 SVGAGI. CDR3 sequence reads: CASSYGAFTDTQYF. CDR3 in DNA: TGTGCCAGCAGTTACGGGGCTTTCACAGATACGCAGTATTTT.

The genes are TRBV18 and TRBJ2-5; 7 bases agree with TRBD1. There are 17 residues in the CDR3. Germline V gene data show CDR1 as KGHSH and CDR2 as LQKENI. J was trimmed by 4 bases and V by 3 bases; bases with no gene match: 14. CDR3 in amino acids: CASSPPPQGLRGETQYF. The DNA for the CDR3 is TGTGCCAGCTCACCTCCACCACAGGGGTTGAGGGGAGAGACCCAGTACTTC. Together with reference TRBV18 and TRBJ2-5, the CDR3 gives the full variable domain: NAGVMQNPRHLVRRRGQEARLRCSPMKGHSHVYWYRQLPEEGLKFMVYLQKENIIDESGMPKERFSAEFPKEGPSILRIQQVVRGDSAAYFCASSPPPQGLRGETQYFGPGTRLLVL.

The genes are TRBV7-6 and TRBJ1-1, with TRBD1 identical over 9 bases. Trimming took 5 bases from V and 5 from J; bases not matched to a gene: 6. Looked up from germline, CDR1 is SGHVS and CDR2 is FNYEAQ. This CDR3 is built from 14 residues. CDR3 sequence (DNA): TGTGCCAGCAGCCAAGGGACAGGGAGGACTGAAGCTTTCTTT. This sequence encodes CASSQGTGRTEAFF.

As concerns this clone: Other DNA sequences in the sample encode the same CDR3. The chain recombines TRBV11-2 with TRBJ2-7; 8 positions match TRBD1. The V segment lost 5 bases and the J segment 7 bases; nucleotides outside the gene matches: 4. The V gene's germline CDR1 is SGHAT and CDR2 FQNNGV. The CDR3 is 12 amino acids. In DNA, the CDR3 is TGTGCCAGCAGCCTCGACAGGGGTGAGCAGTACTTC. Protein product: CASSLDRGEQYF. The full variable domain, in which reference TRBV11-2 and TRBJ2-7 provide the parts outside the CDR3, is EAGVAQSPRYKIIEKRQSVAFWCNPISGHATLYWYQQILGQGPKLLIQFQNNGVVDDSQLPKDRFSAERLKGVDSTLKIQPAKLEDSAVYLCASSLDRGEQYFGPGTRLTVT.

V gene TRBV9 combines with J gene TRBJ2-1; TRBD2 matches at 10 bases. The CDR3 has 16 residues. V was pared by 4 bases and J by 2 bases, with 6 bases of the junction left unmatched. From germline, CDR1 is SGDLS and CDR2 YYNGEE. As DNA, the CDR3 is TGTGCCAGCAGCTCCCGGACTAGCGGAGCCTACAATGAGCAGTTCTTC. As protein: CASSSRTSGAYNEQFF.

This CDR3 is CASRYDRVRVEAFF. The DNA for the CDR3 is TGTGCCAGCAGATATGACAGGGTGCGTGTTGAAGCTTTCTTT. This chain connects TRBV28 to TRBJ1-1; 7 bases are shared with TRBD1. The junction had 11 bases not matched to a gene; V was cut back by 6 bases and J by 7 bases. Germline CDR1 MDHEN, CDR2 SYDVKM. The CDR3 runs 14 residues.

The chain uses TRBV15 and TRBJ2-1; 8 positions match TRBD2. Unmatched junction bases numbered 7, after V lost 0 bases and J lost 3 bases. Per the germline V gene, CDR1 is LNHNV and CDR2 is YYDKDF (reference sequence). The CDR3 spans 17 residues. The CDR3 DNA follows: TGTGCCACCAGCAGAGATCATCCGGGAGGGAGCTACAATGAGCAGTTCTTC. Residues: CATSRDHPGGSYNEQFF.

The chain is built from TRBV12-2 and TRBJ2-3; the table assigns TRBD2, which was not confirmed against the DNA. TRBV12-2 is termed a pseudogene. This CDR3 comprises 16 residues. The CDR3 sequence is CASRYIAGGLTDTQYF. The CDR3 nucleotides read TGTGCAAGTCGCTATATAGCGGGAGGGCTGACAGATACGCAGTATTTT.

The chain carries TRBV7-3 and TRBJ2-5, with D possibly TRBD2 on 5 matching bases. Trimming stripped 2 bases from V and 7 bases from J, with 17 bases between. Germline CDR1 reads SGHTA; CDR2 reads FQGTGA. This CDR3 comprises 15 residues. CDR3 DNA: TGTGCCAGCAGCTTAGAGCCCCAGGCCGGAGGGACCCAGTACTTC. It codes for CASSLEPQAGGTQYF.

This clone came up once. The chain has TRBV7-9 and TRBJ1-4; D possibly corresponds to TRBD1 (5 bases). Germline CDR1 reads SEHNR; CDR2 reads FQNEAQ (reference sequence). This CDR3 has 13 amino acids. V lost 0 bases and J 6 bases, leaving 5 bases between the germline ends. The CDR3 spells CASSLAGDEKLFF. Written as DNA, the CDR3 is TGTGCCAGCAGCTTAGCAGGGGATGAAAAACTGTTTTTT.

This rearrangement joins TRBV5-1 to TRBJ2-3; no definite D call. The CDR3 extends over 15 amino acids. The V end lost 3 bases, the J end lost 0 bases, and 11 bases lay between the germline ends. Germline V CDR1 and CDR2: SGHRS, YFSETQ. The CDR3 sequence is CASSSTATSTDTQYF. The CDR3 DNA reads TGCGCCAGCAGCTCGACCGCGACTAGCACAGATACGCAGTATTTT.

Only one count was recorded for this clone. The chain uses TRBV29-1 and TRBJ2-7; tentative D call: TRBD2 (6 bases). The CDR3 is 13 residues long. Germline CDR1 is SQVTM and CDR2 is ANQGSEA. Trimming removed 4 bases at V and 4 bases at J, with 14 bases between. This CDR3 is CSVGGEQRYEQYF. CDR3 DNA sequence: TGCAGCGTTGGCGGGGAACAGCGGTACGAGCAGTACTTC.

J is TRBJ1-2 and V is TRBV7-8, with 7 bases identical to TRBD1. Germline CDR1 is SGHVS and CDR2 is FQNEAQ. This CDR3 has 13 residues. Trimming took 5 bases from V and 4 from J; bases not matched to a gene: 4. CDR3 in amino acids: CASSNPGGYGYTF. The CDR3 DNA sequence: TGTGCCAGCAGCAACCCAGGGGGCTATGGCTACACCTTC.

J is TRBJ2-1 and V is TRBV6-5; D uncertain. Trimming cost V 2 bases and J 9 bases, with 20 bases left between them. The CDR3 consists of 16 residues. Germline V lookup: CDR1 MNHEY, CDR2 SVGAGI. The DNA for the CDR3 is TGTGCCAGCAGTTACACCTCTAAACTCGGGTTCGGTGAGCAGTTCTTC. Translating it yields CASSYTSKLGFGEQFF.

Note on this clone: A junction boundary mismatches the germline segment, possibly from a read error. The genes are TRBV7-7 and TRBJ2-5; D ambiguous. The CDR3 totals 13 residues. Looked up from germline, CDR1 is SSHAT and CDR2 is FNYEAQ (reference sequence). The CDR3 DNA follows: TGTGCTAGCAGCTTAGTTGGGCTGGAGACCCAGTACTTC. It translates to CASSLVGLETQYF.

CDR3 bases: TGCGCCAGCAGCCAAGTCGCTAGCGGGGACCAAGAGACCCAGTACTTC. Its translation: CASSQVASGDQETQYF. The gene calls are TRBV4-1 and TRBJ2-5, with 9 bases that match TRBD2. The CDR3 extends over 16 amino acids. The V gene's germline CDR1 is MGHRA and CDR2 YSYEKL. After removal of 1 base from V and 0 bases from J, the junction contained 3 bases not matched to a gene.

This CDR3 reads CASSFASGSSYNEQFF. The CDR3 DNA is TGTGCCAGCAGCTTCGCTAGCGGGAGCTCCTACAATGAGCAGTTCTTC. This sequence joins TRBV9 and TRBJ2-1, with TRBD2 identical over 10 bases. Germline CDR1 reads SGDLS; CDR2 reads YYNGEE. Trimming removed 4 bases from V and 0 bases from J; junction bases left unmatched: 4. This CDR3 is 16 amino acids long.

Details on this clone: Other DNA sequences in this sample translate to the same CDR3. The chain uses TRBV5-1 and TRBJ1-1; D unresolved. CDR3 size: 13 residues. Trimming stripped 0 bases from V and 2 bases from J, with 5 bases between. Germline lookup yields CDR1 SGHRS and CDR2 YFSETQ. In DNA form, the CDR3 reads TGCGCCAGCAGCTTGGACACAAACACTGAAGCTTTCTTT. This encodes CASSLDTNTEAFF.

On this clone: Its ends do not fully match the called genes, so a read error is possible. The chain joins TRBV5-4 to TRBJ2-7; TRBD2 matches at 8 bases. Germline CDR1 and CDR2: SGHNT and YYREEE (reference sequence). This CDR3 has 15 amino acids. Here the CDR3 DNA reads TGTGCCAGCACCTTGAAGCGGGAGAGCTCCTACGAGCAGTACTTC. Translation: CASTLKRESSYEQYF.

To note about this clone: The sample contains more than one DNA sequence encoding this CDR3. CDR3 nucleotide sequence: TGTGCCAGCAGCTTAGACCTTGACAGCTACAATCAGCCCCAGCATTTT. It codes for CASSLDLDSYNQPQHF. J is TRBJ1-5 and V is TRBV7-8; weak D call: TRBD1 (5 bases). This CDR3 has 16 amino acids. V was shortened by 1 base and J by 3 bases, with 13 bases between the two germline ends. CDR1 SGHVS and CDR2 FQNEAQ come from the germline V gene.

The chain couples TRBV5-4 to TRBJ2-5; tentatively, D is TRBD1 (6 bases). From germline, CDR1 is SGHNT and CDR2 YYREEE (reference sequence). Trimming took off 2 bases at V and 5 bases at J, with 13 bases between the two ends. This CDR3 is built from 14 residues. CDR3 region: CASSLTGMSETQYF. CDR3 sequence (DNA): TGTGCCAGCAGCTTAACAGGGATGTCGGAGACCCAGTACTTC. The variable domain in full, completed from reference TRBV5-4 and TRBJ2-5, reads ETGVTQSPTHLIKTRGQQVTLRCSSQSGHNTVSWYQQALGQGPQFIFQYYREEENGRGNFPPRFSGLQFPNYSSELNVNALELDDSALYLCASSLTGMSETQYFGPGTRLLVL.

The chain links TRBV7-8 to TRBJ1-3; 8 bases map to TRBD1. Germline loops: CDR1 SGHVS, CDR2 FQNEAQ. The CDR3 is 20 amino acids. V gave up 2 bases and J gave up 0 bases; unmatched junction bases: 15. CDR3: CASSLSVGQVDMISGNTIYF. The CDR3 bases are TGTGCCAGCAGCTTATCTGTGGGACAGGTGGACATGATCTCTGGAAACACCATATATTTT.